The present T cell receptor (beta chain) was sequenced within a study of T cells in Graves' hyperthyroidism and ophthalmopathy. Diagnoses were made from clinical symptoms, serum measures (thyroxine and TRAb), thyroid ultrasound and orbital computed tomography. The source of the PBMCs was 8 to 10 ml of fresh peripheral blood. Per germline, CDR1 LNHDA and CDR2 SQIVND (reference sequence). The CDR3 sequence is 15 residues long. Trimming removed 5 bases from V and 0 bases from J, with 11 bases in between. TCR beta CDR3 regions were amplified from RNA. The study used the HTBI primer set for a first-round RT-PCR of the TCR CDR3. TCRdb used MiXCR to reprocess the multiplex PCR reads, holding one entry per CDR3 protein. The repertoire has more than 300,000 distinct CDR3 sequences, roughly an eighth of them found once; the top ten carry around 9.2%.

This TCR was sampled from a woman aged 18-29 years with Graves' hyperthyroidism. Sample: blood. V and J are TRBV19 and TRBJ1-5, with a tentative D call TRBD1 (6 bases). The CDR3 sequence: CASSYDRISNQPQHF. In DNA form, the CDR3 reads TGTGCCAGTAGTTACGACAGGATTAGCAATCAGCCCCAGCATTTT.